This T cell receptor (beta chain) derives from a study of cytotoxic CD8 clonotypes in ibrutinib-treated CLL. Whole-study context: On average, each sample had 255,043 productive templates and 96,000 or so productive rearrangements.

Method: immunoSEQ multiplex PCR; TCRdb's copy keeps in-frame clones and lacks some. The sample holds approximately 140,000 clones, around 93% seen once. Broader study findings: Baseline values of clonality outstripped age-matched healthy donors and followed circulating CD8+ T-cell counts. Once treatment began, public clonotypes, which were uncommon, contracted or stayed stable. Clonality rose at ibrutinib response and fell back toward baseline at progression.

Notes on this clone: Its specificity is not known.

CDR1 and CDR2 from the germline V gene are SEHNR and FQNEAQ (reference sequence). The V gene lost 6 bases and the J gene lost 3 bases, with 6 bases spanning the gap. The CDR3 is 12 amino acids. This specimen consisted of PBMCs, obtained after 12 months of ibrutinib treatment. The sequence derives from a human donor with chronic lymphocytic leukemia. The genes are TRBV7-9 and TRBJ2-1; no reliable D call. The CDR3 nucleotides read TGTGCCAGCAGGGGTTACTACAATGAGCAGTTCTTC. Residues: CASRGYYNEQFF.